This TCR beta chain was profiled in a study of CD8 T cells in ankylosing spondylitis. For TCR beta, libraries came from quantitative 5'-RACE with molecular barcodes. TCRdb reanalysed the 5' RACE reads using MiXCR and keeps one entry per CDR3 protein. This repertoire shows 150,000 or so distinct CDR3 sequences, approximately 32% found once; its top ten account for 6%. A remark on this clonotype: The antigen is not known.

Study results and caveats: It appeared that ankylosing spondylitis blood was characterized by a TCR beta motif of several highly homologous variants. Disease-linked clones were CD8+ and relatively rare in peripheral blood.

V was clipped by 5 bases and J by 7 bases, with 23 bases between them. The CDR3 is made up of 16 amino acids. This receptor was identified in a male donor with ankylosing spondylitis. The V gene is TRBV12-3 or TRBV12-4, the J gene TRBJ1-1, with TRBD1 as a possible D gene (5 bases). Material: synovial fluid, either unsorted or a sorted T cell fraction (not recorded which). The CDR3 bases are TGTGCCAGCAGTCACGCTGGGGTAGGGAAAAGGGGTGAAGCTTTCTTT. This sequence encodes CASSHAGVGKRGEAFF.